The next 21 T cell receptor beta chains were all read from a single sample in a study of a mutant IDH1 vaccine in newly diagnosed glioma. Data came from immunoSEQ multiplex PCR; TCRdb stores just in-frame clones and leaves some out. In the table there are 15,000 to 20,000 clones, around four fifths of which are singletons. The time point denotes: baseline, week 1 (first vaccination visit). The sample's treatment: pre-vaccination baseline after standard-of-care therapy. Sequencing used PBMCs, obtained from a glioma patient treated with radiotherapy, temozolomide or both. Receptors were obtained from a man in his forties or fifties with glioma.

The chain joins TRBV30 to TRBJ2-1, with 9 bases aligning to TRBD2. There are 12 residues in the CDR3. Germline loops: CDR1 GTSNPN, CDR2 SVGIG (reference sequence). V trimming: 0 bases; J trimming: 12 bases; junction bases outside the gene matches: 3. The CDR3 DNA sequence: TGTGCCTGGAGTGTCTCAGCGGGAGGGCAGTTCTTC. This encodes CAWSVSAGGQFF. The full variable domain, in which reference TRBV30 and TRBJ2-1 provide the parts outside the CDR3, is SQTIHQWPATLVQPVGSPLSLECTVEGTSNPNLYWYRQAAGRGLQLLFYSVGIGQISSEVPQNLSASRPQDRQFILSSKKLLLSDSGFYLCAWSVSAGGQFFGPGTRLTVL.

The chain links TRBV7-8 to TRBJ1-2; D is ambiguous. Per germline, CDR1 SGHVS and CDR2 FQNEAQ. The CDR3 length is 12 residues. V was shortened by 5 bases and J by 6 bases, with 10 bases between the two germline ends. The CDR3 spells CASSHIENGYTF. The CDR3 DNA sequence: TGTGCCAGCAGCCATATAGAAAATGGCTACACCTTC.

This sequence joins TRBV7-2 and TRBJ2-7; D is unclear. Germline CDR1 SGHTA, CDR2 FQGNSA. With 2 bases removed from V and 1 base from J, the gap between germline ends came to 6 bases. This CDR3 spans 13 amino acids. The CDR3 is CASSLSQSYEQYF. The CDR3 DNA is TGTGCCAGCAGCTTATCTCAGTCCTACGAGCAGTACTTC.

V and J are TRBV7-9 and TRBJ2-3, with D possibly being TRBD1 or TRBD2 (5 bases each). Trimming took 1 base from V and 7 from J, leaving 18 bases between them. The CDR3 has 16 amino acids. From germline, CDR1 is SEHNR and CDR2 FQNEAQ (reference sequence). CDR3 bases: TGTGCCAGCAGCTTAGGAGGGCAGGGTGGTCGGAATACGCAGTATTTT. Translating it yields CASSLGGQGGRNTQYF.

The chain joins TRBV5-5 to TRBJ1-5, with D unresolved. Trimming shortened V by 2 bases and J by 2 bases, and 11 bases separated the two germline ends. This CDR3 has 15 residues. CDR1 SGHKS and CDR2 YYEKEE come from the germline V gene (reference sequence). This CDR3 reads CASSFSGFGNQPQHF. CDR3 nucleotides: TGTGCCAGCAGCTTTTCCGGCTTCGGCAATCAGCCCCAGCATTTT.

The V call is TRBV2, the J call TRBJ2-1; D remains unclear. This CDR3 is 13 amino acids long. Trimming removed 4 bases at V and 0 bases at J, with 4 bases between. Germline loops: CDR1 SNHLY, CDR2 FYNNEI. DNA for the CDR3: TGTGCCAGCAGTGGTTCCTCCTACAATGAGCAGTTCTTC. This translates into CASSGSSYNEQFF.

The chain has TRBV10-1 and TRBJ2-2; D is unresolved. This CDR3 has 13 residues. From germline, CDR1 is WNHNN and CDR2 SYGVQD (reference sequence). The V and J ends lost 3 bases and 2 bases respectively, with 4 bases between them. The DNA of the CDR3 is TGCGCCAGCAGTGATACCAACACCGGGGAGCTGTTTTTT. Translation: CASSDTNTGELFF.

The chain links TRBV7-9 to TRBJ2-3, with TRBD2 identical over 8 bases. The CDR3 has 14 amino acids. The V gene's germline CDR1 is SEHNR and CDR2 FQNEAQ (reference sequence). J was trimmed by 2 bases and V by 5 bases; bases with no gene match: 3. The DNA of the CDR3 is TGTGCCAGCAGCCGTAGCGGGAACACAGATACGCAGTATTTT. Translating it yields CASSRSGNTDTQYF.

This chain links TRBV5-1 with TRBJ2-3; D is unresolved. Per the germline V gene, CDR1 is SGHRS and CDR2 is YFSETQ. The CDR3 extends over 14 amino acids. V dropped 4 bases and J dropped 2 bases, with 11 bases sitting between them. CDR3 nucleotide sequence: TGCGCCAGCAGCCCCGACCTATTCACAGATACGCAGTATTTT. It encodes CASSPDLFTDTQYF.

The CDR3: CASSPLTGVGEQFF. In DNA, the CDR3 is TGTGCCAGCAGCCCGCTGACAGGGGTAGGTGAGCAGTTCTTC. This chain connects TRBV11-2 to TRBJ2-1, with 8 nucleotides matching TRBD1. The CDR3 has 14 residues. The germline V gene encodes CDR1 SGHAT and CDR2 FQNNGV. J gave up 9 bases and V 5 bases, and 9 bases lay outside the gene matches.

The V and J genes are TRBV7-9 and TRBJ2-5; 8 nucleotides line up with TRBD1. In germline, CDR1 is SEHNR, CDR2 FQNEAQ (reference sequence). The V gene end was trimmed by 5 bases and the J gene end by 0 bases; junction bases not matched to a gene: 5. The CDR3 runs to 15 residues. The CDR3 DNA is TGTGCCAGCAGCCTCGGGACAGGCAACCAAGAGACCCAGTACTTC. Its translation: CASSLGTGNQETQYF.

This rearrangement joins TRBV5-1 to TRBJ2-3; D unresolved. CDR3 size: 15 residues. Trimming removed 0 bases from V and 1 base from J, with 9 bases in between. Germline V gene data show CDR1 as SGHRS and CDR2 as YFSETQ. The CDR3 nucleotides are TGCGCCAGCAGCTTGGAATATGGACGCACAGATACGCAGTATTTT. Translation gives CASSLEYGRTDTQYF.

This clone showed up just once. J is TRBJ1-5 and V is TRBV27; 8 nucleotides agree with TRBD1. The J segment lost 8 bases and the V segment lost 8 bases, leaving 11 bases of the junction unmatched. The CDR3 is 14 amino acids. In germline, CDR1 is MNHEY, CDR2 SMNVEV (reference sequence). The CDR3 loop is CASATGGVFEPQHF. The CDR3 DNA reads as TGTGCCAGCGCAACAGGGGGGGTCTTTGAGCCCCAGCATTTT.

The chain couples TRBV7-8 to TRBJ2-3; D is perhaps TRBD1 or TRBD2 (5 bases each). Germline V gives CDR1 SGHVS, CDR2 FQNEAQ. V dropped 5 bases and J dropped 2 bases, with 14 bases sitting between them. The CDR3 runs to 15 residues. CDR3 DNA: TGTGCCAGCAGCCAGCTGGGACCGTTCACAGATACGCAGTATTTT. It yields the protein CASSQLGPFTDTQYF.

This clone was seen a handful of times. The chain uses TRBV12-5 and TRBJ2-7, with TRBD2 identical over 8 bases. The CDR3 is made up of 17 amino acids. Trimming took 4 bases from V and 6 from J; bases not matched to a gene: 17. Germline lookup yields CDR1 LGHNT and CDR2 FRNRAP. As DNA, the CDR3 is TGTGCTAGTGGTTCCCCTGAGGGCTCAGCGGGAGATCGCGAGCAGTACTTC. This sequence encodes CASGSPEGSAGDREQYF.

In nucleotides, the CDR3 is TGTGCCAGCAGTCCCCAGTTACAGGGGGCAGATACGCAGTATTTT. It codes for CASSPQLQGADTQYF. The chain is built from TRBV28 and TRBJ2-3; the match to TRBD1 covers 8 bases. Trimming took 5 bases from V and 4 from J; bases not matched to a gene: 8. The CDR3 extends over 15 amino acids. The germline gives CDR1 MDHEN, CDR2 SYDVKM.

This clone showed up just once. The chain employs TRBV11-3 and TRBJ2-7; D possibly corresponds to TRBD2 (6 bases). Germline V CDR1 and CDR2: SGHNT, YENEEA. This CDR3 contains 13 residues. Trimming shortened V by 5 bases and J by 5 bases, and 13 bases separated the two germline ends. The DNA for the CDR3 is TGTGCCAGCAGCCCCGACCCGGGAGACGAGCAGTACTTC. It translates to CASSPDPGDEQYF.

In DNA form, the CDR3 reads TGTGCCAGCAGTTTGGGACAGTCCGGGGAGCTGTTTTTT. This translates into CASSLGQSGELFF. J is TRBJ2-2 and V is TRBV2; 7 bases line up with TRBD1. The germline V gene has CDR1 SNHLY and CDR2 FYNNEI. J was trimmed by 6 bases and V by 5 bases; bases with no gene match: 3. The CDR3 totals 13 residues.

This clone has only one observation. The chain links TRBV2 to TRBJ2-1, with 11 bases identical to TRBD1. V trimming: 8 bases; J trimming: 8 bases; junction bases outside the gene matches: 11. Germline CDR1 and CDR2: SNHLY and FYNNEI. The CDR3 extends over 15 amino acids. CDR3 region: CASGRTGGAFDEQFF. As DNA, the CDR3 is TGTGCCAGCGGCAGGACAGGGGGCGCGTTCGATGAGCAGTTCTTC.

J is TRBJ2-7 and V is TRBV15; a possible D gene is TRBD1 (5 bases). This CDR3 is built from 14 residues. V lost 9 bases and J 1 base, leaving 16 bases between the germline ends. Germline V gene sequence: CDR1 LNHNV, CDR2 YYDKDF (reference sequence). CDR3 DNA: TGTGCCACGTCCTTGGGGCCAGGGTCCTACGAGCAGTACGTC. It codes for CATSLGPGSYEQYV.

The chain employs TRBV19 and TRBJ2-3; tentatively, D is TRBD1 (5 bases). The CDR3 has 16 residues. The germline CDR1 and CDR2 sequences are LNHDA and SQIVND (reference sequence). Trimming took 6 bases from V and 1 from J, leaving 17 bases between them. CDR3 bases: TGTGCCAGTAGCTCCGACAGTTATCCTGGCACAGATACGCAGTATTTT. This codes for CASSSDSYPGTDTQYF. Full variable domain (missing parts from reference TRBV19 and TRBJ2-3): DGGITQSPKYLFRKEGQNVTLSCEQNLNHDAMYWYRQDPGQGLRLIYYSQIVNDFQKGDIAEGYSVSREKKESFPLTVTSAQKNPTAFYLCASSSDSYPGTDTQYFGPGTRLTVL.